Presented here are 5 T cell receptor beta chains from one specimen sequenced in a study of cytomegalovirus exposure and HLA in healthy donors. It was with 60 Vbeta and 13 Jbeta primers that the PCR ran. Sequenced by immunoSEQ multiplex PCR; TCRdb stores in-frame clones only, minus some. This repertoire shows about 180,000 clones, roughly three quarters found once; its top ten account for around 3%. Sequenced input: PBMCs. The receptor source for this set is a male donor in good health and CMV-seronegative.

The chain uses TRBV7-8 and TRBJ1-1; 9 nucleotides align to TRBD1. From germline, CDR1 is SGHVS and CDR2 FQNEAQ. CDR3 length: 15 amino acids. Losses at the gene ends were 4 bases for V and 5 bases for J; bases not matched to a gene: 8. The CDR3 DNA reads TGTGCCAGCAGCTCACAGGGGGCCGCGGGAACTGAAGCTTTCTTT. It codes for CASSSQGAAGTEAFF.

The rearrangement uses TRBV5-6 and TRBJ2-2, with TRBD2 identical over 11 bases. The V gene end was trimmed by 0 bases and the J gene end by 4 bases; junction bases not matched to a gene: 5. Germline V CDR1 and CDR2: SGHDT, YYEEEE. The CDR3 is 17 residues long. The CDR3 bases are TGTGCCAGCAGCTTGGCCCTAGCGGGAGGATTCACCGGGGAGCTGTTTTTT. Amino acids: CASSLALAGGFTGELFF.

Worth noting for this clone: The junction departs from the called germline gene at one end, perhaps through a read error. The CDR3 nucleotides read TGTGCCTGGAGTGTACAGGGCGGTGCAGATACGAAGTATTTT. Its translation is CAWSVQGGADTKYF. The chain employs TRBV30 and TRBJ2-3, with D possibly being TRBD1 (6 bases). The germline gives CDR1 GTSNPN, CDR2 SVGIG (reference sequence). The CDR3 totals 14 residues. Based on the CDR3 plus reference TRBV30 and TRBJ2-3, the full variable domain is SQTIHQWPATLVQPVGSPLSLECTVEGTSNPNLYWYRQAAGRGLQLLFYSVGIGQISSEVPQNLSASRPQDRQFILSSKKLLLSDSGFYLCAWSVQGGADTKYFGPGTRLTVL.

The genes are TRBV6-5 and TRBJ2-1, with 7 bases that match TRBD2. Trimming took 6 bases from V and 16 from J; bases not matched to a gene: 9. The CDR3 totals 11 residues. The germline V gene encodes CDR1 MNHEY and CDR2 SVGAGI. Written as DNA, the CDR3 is TGTGCCAGCAGCTACGGACTAGATCGATTCTTC. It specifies CASSYGLDRFF.

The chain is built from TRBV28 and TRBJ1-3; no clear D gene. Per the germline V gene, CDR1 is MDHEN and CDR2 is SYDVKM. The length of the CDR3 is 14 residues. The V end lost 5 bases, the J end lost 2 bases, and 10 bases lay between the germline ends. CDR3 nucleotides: TGTGCCAGCAGTCCCCTGGCCACTGGAAACACCATATATTTT. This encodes CASSPLATGNTIYF.